This entry is about one T cell receptor (beta chain). Its antigen remains unknown. The data were taken from a study of T cell repertoires in cytomegalovirus infection. As for the study in general: Public signatures in TCR beta pointed to CMV infection and matching HLA type. Study conclusions and caveats: HLA-C-restricted CMV clonotypes gave the most frequent clonotype in two of eight donors.

TCRdb processed the reads anew with MiXCR; each CDR3 protein has one entry. The sample includes some 680,000 distinct CDR3 sequences, less than 40% of them seen just once. CDR1 is MDHEN, CDR2 SYDVKM, per germline. This CDR3 contains 15 residues. Trimming took off 6 bases at V and 2 bases at J, with 17 bases between the two ends. This chain uses TRBV28 with TRBJ2-7; possibly TRBD1 or TRBD2 for D (5 bases each). This TCR derives from a human donor in good health (CMV status not recorded). Some clones in this sample may be carry-over from other donors' samples. Sequenced: PBMCs. CDR3 in amino acids: CASSPGTPGAYEQYF. CDR3 DNA sequence: TGTGCCAGCAGCCCCGGGACCCCAGGCGCCTACGAGCAGTACTTC. Based on the CDR3 plus reference TRBV28 and TRBJ2-7, the full variable domain is DVKVTQSSRYLVKRTGEKVFLECVQDMDHENMFWYRQDPGLGLRLIYFSYDVKMKEKGDIPEGYSVSREKKERFSLILESASTNQTSMYLCASSPGTPGAYEQYFGPGTRLTVT.